The source of this TCR beta chain is a study of T cell responses to AZD1222 COVID-19 vaccine. Whole-study findings and limits: White British people made up most donors, females outnumbered males, and clonal diversity was possibly underestimated. Two doses of AZD1222 preceded a rise in Spike-specific TCR breadth and depth. Only a handful of AZD1222 recipients tested seropositive at baseline.

Libraries were prepared by immunoSEQ multiplex PCR; TCRdb keeps only in-frame clonotypes and omits some of them. The sample contains around 120,000 clones, 92% of which appear only once. About this clone itself: What it binds is unknown.

Trimming took 8 bases from V and 3 from J; bases not matched to a gene: 7. In germline, CDR1 is LNHDA, CDR2 SQIVND (reference sequence). The CDR3 sequence is 14 residues long. The sequence came from an adult in good health. The chain is built from TRBV19 and TRBJ2-1; 7 positions match TRBD2. The material sequenced was peripheral blood, taken on day 0 of AZD1222 vaccination. In nucleotides, the CDR3 is TGTGCCAGTGGTCCGCTAGCGGTCTACAATGAGCAGTTCTTC. Amino acid sequence: CASGPLAVYNEQFF.